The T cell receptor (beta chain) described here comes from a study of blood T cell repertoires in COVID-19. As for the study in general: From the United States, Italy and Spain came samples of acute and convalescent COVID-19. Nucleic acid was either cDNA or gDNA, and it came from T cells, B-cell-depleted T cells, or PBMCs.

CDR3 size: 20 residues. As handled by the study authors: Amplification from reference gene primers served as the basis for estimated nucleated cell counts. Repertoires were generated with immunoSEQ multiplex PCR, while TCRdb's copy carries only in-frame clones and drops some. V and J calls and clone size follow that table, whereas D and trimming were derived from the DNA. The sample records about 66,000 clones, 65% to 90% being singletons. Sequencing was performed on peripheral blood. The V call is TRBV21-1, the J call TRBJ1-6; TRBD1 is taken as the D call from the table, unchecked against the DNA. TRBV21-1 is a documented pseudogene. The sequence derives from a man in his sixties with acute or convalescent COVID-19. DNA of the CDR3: TGTGCCAGCAGCAAAAATCGGCGTCAGGGCAGAAACTCCTATAATTCACCCCTCCACTTT. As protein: CASSKNRRQGRNSYNSPLHF.